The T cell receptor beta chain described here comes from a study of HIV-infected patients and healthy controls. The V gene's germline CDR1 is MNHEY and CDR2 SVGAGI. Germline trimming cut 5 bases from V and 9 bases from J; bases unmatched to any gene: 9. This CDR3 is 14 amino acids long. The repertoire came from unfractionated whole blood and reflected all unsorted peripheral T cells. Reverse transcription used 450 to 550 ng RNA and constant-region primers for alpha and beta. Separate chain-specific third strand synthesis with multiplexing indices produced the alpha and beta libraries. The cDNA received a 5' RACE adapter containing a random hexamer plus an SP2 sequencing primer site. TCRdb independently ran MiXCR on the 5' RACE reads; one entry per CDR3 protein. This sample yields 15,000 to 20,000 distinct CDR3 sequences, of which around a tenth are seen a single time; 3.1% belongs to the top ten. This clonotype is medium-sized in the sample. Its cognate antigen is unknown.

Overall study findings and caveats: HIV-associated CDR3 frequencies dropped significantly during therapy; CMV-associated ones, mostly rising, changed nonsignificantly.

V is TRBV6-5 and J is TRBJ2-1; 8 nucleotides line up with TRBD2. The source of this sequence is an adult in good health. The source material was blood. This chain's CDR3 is CASSRAGGRGEQFF. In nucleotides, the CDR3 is TGTGCCAGCAGTCGGGCGGGAGGCCGCGGTGAGCAGTTCTTC.